This T cell receptor beta chain derives from a study of cytomegalovirus exposure and HLA in healthy donors. Vbeta (60) and Jbeta (13) primers were used in the PCR. Clones were read by immunoSEQ multiplex PCR, and TCRdb kept only the in-frame ones, dropping some. Its listing shows 170,000 or so clones. With 5 bases removed from V and 5 bases from J, the gap between germline ends came to 12 bases. Germline lookup yields CDR1 SSHAT and CDR2 FNYEAQ (reference sequence). The CDR3 spans 13 residues. The sequence was obtained from a man aged 30 to 39 in good health and CMV-seronegative. The specimen was PBMCs. The J gene is TRBJ2-5, the V gene TRBV7-7; possibly TRBD1 for D (6 bases). The CDR3 sequence is CASSLGAEETQYF. Here the CDR3 DNA reads TGTGCCAGCAGCCTGGGGGCCGAGGAGACCCAGTACTTC.